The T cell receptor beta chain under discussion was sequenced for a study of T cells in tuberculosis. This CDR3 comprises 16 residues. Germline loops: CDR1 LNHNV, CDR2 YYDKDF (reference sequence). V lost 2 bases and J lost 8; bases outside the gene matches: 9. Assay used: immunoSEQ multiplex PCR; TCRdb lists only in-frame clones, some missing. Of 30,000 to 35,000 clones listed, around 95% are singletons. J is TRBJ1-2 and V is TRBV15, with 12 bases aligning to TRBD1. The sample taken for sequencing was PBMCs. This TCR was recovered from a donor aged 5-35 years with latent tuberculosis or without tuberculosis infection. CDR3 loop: CATSRTGTGGAGGYTF. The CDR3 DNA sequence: TGTGCCACCAGCAGAACCGGGACAGGGGGCGCTGGCGGCTACACCTTC.